The clone carrying this TCR beta chain was observed a single time. The antigen is not known. In the PCR, 60 Vbeta and 13 Jbeta primers were used. Profiling relied on immunoSEQ multiplex PCR, and the TCRdb table lists in-frame clones only, not all of them. The sample lists around 130,000 clones, 65% to 90% seen once, with around 1.3% in the top ten. These data originate in a study of cytomegalovirus exposure and HLA in healthy donors. Study-wide results and caveats: Immune exposure was documented only through CMV serostatus.

This CDR3 spans 16 amino acids. In germline, CDR1 is MGHRA, CDR2 YSYEKL. V lost 4 bases, J lost 3 bases, and 19 bases lay in between. The sequencing sample was made of PBMCs. This clonotype was sampled from a girl aged 2 to 9 in good health and CMV-seronegative. The J gene is TRBJ2-7, the V gene TRBV4-1, with TRBD2 as a possible D gene (5 bases). The CDR3, as DNA: TGCGCCAGCAGCCCGTACGGGTCTTCTAGCTTCTACGAGCAGTACTTC. Amino acid sequence: CASSPYGSSSFYEQYF.